This T cell receptor (beta chain) was profiled in a study of T-cell reconstitution after alpha-beta-depleted transplantation in children. Preparation of the TCRbeta library involved a method that used unique molecular identifiers. One entry per CDR3 protein results from TCRdb running MiXCR on the PCR reads. Here the sample spans 540,000 or so distinct CDR3 sequences, more than 20% being singletons. This clonotype was seen a single time. V lost 1 base, J lost 5 bases, and 8 bases lay in between. Germline values: CDR1 SGHVS, CDR2 FNYEAQ. CDR3 size: 13 residues. This rearrangement joins TRBV7-6 to TRBJ1-1, with D uncertain. Here the sequenced sample was PBMCs, mostly from graft donor cells, taken 360 days after TCRalphabeta/CD19-depleted stem cell transplant. The TCR comes from a boy under two years old who had a stem cell transplant for acute myeloid leukemia, so the T cells may come from the graft donor. As DNA, the CDR3 is TGTGCCAGCAGCTTAGGGGTCCCAACTGAAGCTTTCTTT. This translates into CASSLGVPTEAFF.